This T cell receptor (beta chain) was profiled in a study of T cells in narcolepsy. Sequencing used immunoSEQ multiplex PCR; TCRdb keeps in-frame clones, though not all of them. Among about 27,000 clones listed, roughly four fifths were seen once. CDR1 is SGHAT and CDR2 is FQNNGV in the germline V gene. Germline trimming cut 1 base from V and 4 bases from J; bases unmatched to any gene: 1. The CDR3 sequence is 14 residues long. The clonotype was recovered from a human donor with narcolepsy. The chain uses TRBV11-2 and TRBJ2-7, with TRBD2 matching over 10 bases. The sequenced material came from CD45RA- memory CD4+ T cells from PBMCs. Here the CDR3 reads CASSLVSGRYEQYF. CDR3 DNA: TGTGCCAGCAGCTTAGTTAGCGGGAGGTACGAGCAGTACTTC.